This paragraph covers one T cell receptor beta chain sequence. Its target is unknown. This sample is part of a study of vaccination and CD4 T cells after COVID-19. Study information: Typically, post-vaccine samples were obtained a median about 79 days after dose two, within a range of 14 to 241.

The Oncomine TCR Beta short-read assay sequenced DNA from cultured CD4+ T cells. TCRdb reprocessed the PCR reads with MiXCR, giving one entry per CDR3 protein. The table records more than 6,000 distinct CDR3 sequences, around 70% of them present only once. Broader study findings: For SARS-CoV-2-reactive clonotypes, the median went from about 20 to 38, a nonsignificant increase.

Treatment meaning: approximately 11-day PBMC culture with coronavirus spike peptide pools or control peptides (ViraFEST assay). Gathering of the CD4+ T cells, from the unexposed donor, took place before the COVID-19 pandemic (2011-2018). TCR sequencing followed the expansion of antigen-specific T cells with peptide pools in ViraFEST. Investigators isolated CD4+ T cells by negative selection after about 10 days of culture. Germline loops: CDR1 MDHEN, CDR2 SYDVKM. Trimming removed 4 bases from V and 4 bases from J, with 16 bases in between. CDR3 length: 15 amino acids. This sequence originates from a human donor in good health. The material sequenced was CD4+ T cells from blood, cultured in vitro. The V call is TRBV28, the J call TRBJ1-2; weak D call: TRBD1 (5 bases). The CDR3 coding sequence is TGTGCCAGCAGTTCCGGGACCGCATCTGTCTATGGCTACACCTTC. Residues: CASSSGTASVYGYTF.